This T cell receptor (beta chain) was observed in a study of blood T cell repertoires in COVID-19. Sequenced by immunoSEQ multiplex PCR; TCRdb stores in-frame clones only, minus some. The top ten hold less than 4% of the sample, which has some 260,000 clones, 82% seen once. Germline values: CDR1 SGDLS, CDR2 YYNGEE. This CDR3 has 13 amino acids. Trimming took off 3 bases at V and 7 bases at J, with 14 bases between the two ends. Specimen: peripheral blood. The TCR comes from a woman under 30 with acute or convalescent COVID-19. The chain employs TRBV9 and TRBJ2-7; a weak D match, TRBD1 (5 bases). This CDR3 is CASSAKGWREQYF. The CDR3, as DNA: TGTGCCAGCAGCGCCAAGGGGTGGCGGGAGCAGTACTTC.